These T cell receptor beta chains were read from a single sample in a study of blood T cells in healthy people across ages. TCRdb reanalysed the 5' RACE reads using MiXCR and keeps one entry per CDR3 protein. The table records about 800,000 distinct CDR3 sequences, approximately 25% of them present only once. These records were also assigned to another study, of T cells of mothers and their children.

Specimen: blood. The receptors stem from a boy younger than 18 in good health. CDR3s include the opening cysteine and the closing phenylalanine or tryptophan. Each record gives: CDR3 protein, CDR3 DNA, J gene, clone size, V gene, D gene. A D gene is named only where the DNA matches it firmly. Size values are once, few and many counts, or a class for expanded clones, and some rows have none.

cdr3_aa: CASRPASGTQYF
cdr3_nt: TGTGCCAGCAGACCCGCTTCAGGGACCCAGTACTTC
j_call: TRBJ2-5
clone_size: few
v_call: TRBV6-5
d_call: .

cdr3_aa: CASNRLLPWEQYF
cdr3_nt: TGTGCCAGCAATAGGCTCCTCCCTTGGGAGCAGTACTTC
j_call: TRBJ2-7
clone_size: .
v_call: TRBV28
d_call: .

cdr3_aa: CASSRTGSGEQYF
cdr3_nt: TGTGCCAGCAGCCGGACAGGGTCTGGCGAGCAGTACTTC
j_call: TRBJ2-7
clone_size: .
v_call: TRBV5-5
d_call: TRBD1

cdr3_aa: CASSQARGTNYGYTF
cdr3_nt: TGCGCCAGCAGCCAAGCCAGGGGGACTAACTATGGCTACACCTTC
j_call: TRBJ1-2
clone_size: .
v_call: TRBV4-3
d_call: TRBD1

cdr3_aa: CASSLEGVREQYF
cdr3_nt: TGTGCCAGCAGCTTAGAAGGGGTTCGCGAGCAGTACTTC
j_call: TRBJ2-7
clone_size: .
v_call: TRBV7-2
d_call: .

cdr3_aa: CASSYGLAGGLGGPDTQYF
cdr3_nt: TGTGCCAGCAGTTACGGACTAGCGGGAGGGCTAGGGGGCCCAGATACGCAGTATTTT
j_call: TRBJ2-3
clone_size: few
v_call: TRBV6-5
d_call: TRBD2

cdr3_aa: CASSLVSRGTFSYNEQFF
cdr3_nt: TGCGCCAGCAGCTTGGTGAGTCGGGGGACATTCTCCTACAATGAGCAGTTCTTC
j_call: TRBJ2-1
clone_size: .
v_call: TRBV5-1
d_call: .

cdr3_aa: CASSPDYGGTDTQYF
cdr3_nt: TGTGCCAGCTCACCTGACTACGGAGGCACAGATACGCAGTATTTT
j_call: TRBJ2-3
clone_size: .
v_call: TRBV18
d_call: .

cdr3_aa: CASSLLLAGYTF
cdr3_nt: TGTGCCAGCAGCTTGCTTTTAGCCGGCTACACCTTC
j_call: TRBJ1-2
clone_size: few
v_call: TRBV7-2
d_call: .

cdr3_aa: CASSPRQGRGTEAFF
cdr3_nt: TGTGCCAGCAGCCCCAGACAGGGCCGGGGCACTGAAGCTTTCTTT
j_call: TRBJ1-1
clone_size: many
v_call: TRBV11-2
d_call: TRBD1

cdr3_aa: CASSQAAREGGEQFF
cdr3_nt: TGTGCCAGCAGCCAAGCTGCGCGGGAAGGCGGTGAGCAGTTCTTC
j_call: TRBJ2-1
clone_size: .
v_call: TRBV4-2
d_call: .

cdr3_aa: CASSVTSEGAGEQYF
cdr3_nt: TGTGCCAGCAGCGTAACTAGCGAGGGGGCCGGTGAGCAGTACTTC
j_call: TRBJ2-7
clone_size: .
v_call: TRBV9
d_call: .

cdr3_aa: CSALGGWGTGELFF
cdr3_nt: TGCAGCGCCCTGGGGGGTTGGGGCACCGGGGAGCTGTTTTTT
j_call: TRBJ2-2
clone_size: few
v_call: TRBV29-1
d_call: .

cdr3_aa: CAISGHRGSYEQYF
cdr3_nt: TGTGCCATCAGTGGGCACAGGGGGTCCTACGAGCAGTACTTC
j_call: TRBJ2-7
clone_size: few
v_call: TRBV10-3
d_call: TRBD1

cdr3_aa: CASTDKVNTEAFF
cdr3_nt: TGTGCCAGCACCGATAAGGTTAACACTGAAGCTTTCTTT
j_call: TRBJ1-1
clone_size: few
v_call: TRBV6-6
d_call: .

cdr3_aa: CASSLIVLGLHQETQYF
cdr3_nt: TGTGCCAGCAGCTTGATTGTTTTGGGACTACATCAAGAGACCCAGTACTTC
j_call: TRBJ2-5
clone_size: .
v_call: TRBV5-4
d_call: TRBD2

cdr3_aa: CATSREVGRASTDTQYF
cdr3_nt: TGTGCCACCAGCAGAGAGGTGGGACGGGCTAGCACAGATACGCAGTATTTT
j_call: TRBJ2-3
clone_size: .
v_call: TRBV15
d_call: .

cdr3_aa: CASRLGGGQPQHF
cdr3_nt: TGTGCCAGCAGGCTCGGGGGTGGACAGCCCCAGCATTTT
j_call: TRBJ1-5
clone_size: .
v_call: TRBV28
d_call: .

cdr3_aa: CASSPQDRETQYF
cdr3_nt: TGTGCCAGCAGTCCCCAGGACAGGGAGACCCAGTACTTC
j_call: TRBJ2-5
clone_size: .
v_call: TRBV12-3/TRBV12-4
d_call: TRBD1

cdr3_aa: CASSLQYNSPLHF
cdr3_nt: TGTGCCAGCAGTTTGCAGTATAATTCACCCCTCCACTTT
j_call: TRBJ1-6
clone_size: .
v_call: TRBV28
d_call: .

cdr3_aa: CASSQDTAGRGAYEQFF
cdr3_nt: TGCGCCAGCAGCCAAGATACGGCGGGACGAGGGGCCTATGAGCAGTTCTTC
j_call: TRBJ2-1
clone_size: .
v_call: TRBV4-3
d_call: .

cdr3_aa: CASSRGGSAYNEQFF
cdr3_nt: TGTGCCAGCAGCCGCGGCGGTAGCGCCTACAATGAGCAGTTCTTC
j_call: TRBJ2-1
clone_size: .
v_call: TRBV6-2/TRBV6-3
d_call: .

cdr3_aa: CASSHPDSSTAKNIQYF
cdr3_nt: TGTGCCAGCAGCCACCCGGACTCAAGTACGGCCAAAAACATTCAGTACTTC
j_call: TRBJ2-4
clone_size: few
v_call: TRBV4-2
d_call: .

cdr3_aa: CSVVRGTGINEQFF
cdr3_nt: TGCAGCGTTGTTAGGGGGACAGGGATCAATGAGCAGTTCTTC
j_call: TRBJ2-1
clone_size: .
v_call: TRBV29-1
d_call: TRBD1

cdr3_aa: CASSQDGMDQETQYF
cdr3_nt: TGCGCCAGCAGCCAAGATGGTATGGACCAAGAGACCCAGTACTTC
j_call: TRBJ2-5
clone_size: .
v_call: TRBV4-3
d_call: .

cdr3_aa: CSAPRQGILGELFF
cdr3_nt: TGCAGTGCTCCCAGACAGGGGATTTTGGGGGAGCTGTTTTTT
j_call: TRBJ2-2
clone_size: .
v_call: TRBV20-1
d_call: TRBD1

cdr3_aa: CSVEPSAEAFF
cdr3_nt: TGCAGCGTTGAACCATCGGCTGAAGCTTTCTTT
j_call: TRBJ1-1
clone_size: .
v_call: TRBV29-1
d_call: .

cdr3_aa: CASSLGGAGHEQYF
cdr3_nt: TGTGCCAGCAGCTTAGGCGGTGCAGGCCACGAGCAGTACTTC
j_call: TRBJ2-7
clone_size: .
v_call: TRBV7-6
d_call: .

cdr3_aa: CASSPGAHRETQYF
cdr3_nt: TGTGCCAGCAGCCCCGGAGCGCATCGGGAGACCCAGTACTTC
j_call: TRBJ2-5
clone_size: .
v_call: TRBV7-2
d_call: .

cdr3_aa: CASSQDSRGEDTDTQYF
cdr3_nt: TGCGCCAGCAGCCAAGATTCCCGCGGGGAGGACACAGATACGCAGTATTTT
j_call: TRBJ2-3
clone_size: .
v_call: TRBV4-3
d_call: .

cdr3_aa: CASSRDGTLYNEQFF
cdr3_nt: TGTGCCAGCAGCCGAGACGGGACTCTATACAATGAGCAGTTCTTC
j_call: TRBJ2-1
clone_size: .
v_call: TRBV6-5
d_call: .

cdr3_aa: CASSLVLAVAGVTSYNEQFF
cdr3_nt: TGTGCCAGCAGCTTAGTTCTGGCGGTAGCGGGAGTTACTTCATACAATGAGCAGTTCTTC
j_call: TRBJ2-1
clone_size: .
v_call: TRBV11-2
d_call: TRBD2

cdr3_aa: CASMVTGGGNTQYF
cdr3_nt: TGTGCCAGCATGGTGACAGGGGGCGGGAATACGCAGTATTTT
j_call: TRBJ2-3
clone_size: few
v_call: TRBV12-3/TRBV12-4
d_call: TRBD1

cdr3_aa: CSVGDGANTGELFF
cdr3_nt: TGCAGCGTTGGGGACGGGGCGAACACCGGGGAGCTGTTTTTT
j_call: TRBJ2-2
clone_size: few
v_call: TRBV29-1
d_call: .

cdr3_aa: CASSVGQGRDQPQHF
cdr3_nt: TGTGCCAGCAGCGTAGGACAGGGGAGGGATCAGCCCCAGCATTTT
j_call: TRBJ1-5
clone_size: few
v_call: TRBV9
d_call: TRBD1

cdr3_aa: CASSQDFGDWFHEQFF
cdr3_nt: TGCGCCAGCAGCCAAGACTTTGGGGACTGGTTCCATGAGCAGTTCTTC
j_call: TRBJ2-1
clone_size: .
v_call: TRBV4-3
d_call: .

cdr3_aa: CASSPRGRAYQETQYF
cdr3_nt: TGTGCCAGCAGCCCTAGGGGGAGGGCCTACCAAGAGACCCAGTACTTC
j_call: TRBJ2-5
clone_size: .
v_call: TRBV7-9
d_call: .

cdr3_aa: CASSSSEGRTPIYNEQFF
cdr3_nt: TGTGCCAGCAGCTCCTCCGAGGGGAGGACACCCATCTACAATGAGCAGTTCTTC
j_call: TRBJ2-1
clone_size: .
v_call: TRBV7-6
d_call: .

cdr3_aa: CASGPGQGNEQYF
cdr3_nt: TGTGCCAGCGGACCGGGACAGGGAAACGAGCAGTACTTC
j_call: TRBJ2-7
clone_size: few
v_call: TRBV9
d_call: TRBD1

cdr3_aa: CASSLSVGVEAFF
cdr3_nt: TGTGCCAGCAGTTTATCGGTGGGAGTTGAAGCTTTCTTT
j_call: TRBJ1-1
clone_size: .
v_call: TRBV27
d_call: .

cdr3_aa: CSVEGMTGMRNTQYF
cdr3_nt: TGCAGCGTTGAAGGGATGACAGGGATGAGAAATACGCAGTATTTT
j_call: TRBJ2-3
clone_size: once
v_call: TRBV29-1
d_call: TRBD1

cdr3_aa: CASSQGLAGFTYEQYF
cdr3_nt: TGCGCCAGCAGCCAAGGACTAGCGGGATTCACCTACGAGCAGTACTTC
j_call: TRBJ2-7
clone_size: few
v_call: TRBV4-3
d_call: TRBD2